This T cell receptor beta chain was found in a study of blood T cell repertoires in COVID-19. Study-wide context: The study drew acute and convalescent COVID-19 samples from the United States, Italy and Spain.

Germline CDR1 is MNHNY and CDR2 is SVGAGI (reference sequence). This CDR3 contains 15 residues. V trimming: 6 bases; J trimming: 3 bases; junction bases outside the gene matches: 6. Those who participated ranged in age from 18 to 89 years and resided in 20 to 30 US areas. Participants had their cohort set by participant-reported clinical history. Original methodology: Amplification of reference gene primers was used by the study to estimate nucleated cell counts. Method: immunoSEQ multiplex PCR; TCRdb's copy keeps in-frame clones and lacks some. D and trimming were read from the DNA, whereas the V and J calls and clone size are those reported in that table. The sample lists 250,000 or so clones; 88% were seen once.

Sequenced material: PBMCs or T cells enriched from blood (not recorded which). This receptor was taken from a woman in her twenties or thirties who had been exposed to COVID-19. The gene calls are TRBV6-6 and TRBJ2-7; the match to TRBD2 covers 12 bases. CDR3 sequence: CASSRPGLAGYEQYF. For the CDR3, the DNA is TGTGCCAGCAGCCGACCGGGACTAGCGGGCTACGAGCAGTACTTC.